Listed below are T cell receptor beta chains from one sample, sequenced in a study of blood T cell repertoires in COVID-19. Only in-frame clones appear in the TCRdb table, and some are missing; sequencing was by immunoSEQ multiplex PCR. The table shows approximately 110,000 clones, with 85% occurring only once. The sample was peripheral blood. Receptor source: a man aged 40-55 years with acute or convalescent COVID-19. Each CDR3 is given with its conserved first and last residue. Expanded clones get a size class; other rows say once, few or many, or leave the size out.

clone size	J gene	V gene	CDR3 protein
NA	TRBJ2-5	TRBV2	CASRLLVGTQYF
NA	TRBJ2-2	TRBV28	CASSSPRTGAYTGELFF
NA	TRBJ2-7	TRBV6-4	CASSDRDREDEQYF
NA	TRBJ2-7	TRBV3-1/TRBV3-2	CASSQDFRQGAYEQYF
NA	TRBJ1-1	TRBV19	CASSKPFVYGMNTEAFF
NA	TRBJ1-4	TRBV2	CASLRDRGLYIKLFF
NA	TRBJ2-3	TRBV7-3	CASSPRTSGGAQYF
NA	TRBJ1-1	TRBV18	CASSPQGQGALEAFF
once	TRBJ2-3	TRBV29-1	CSVEVAGEADTQYF
NA	TRBJ2-7	TRBV12-2	CASRRQGRSSYEQYF
NA	TRBJ2-7	TRBV28	CASSPPLGTSSYEQYF
NA	TRBJ1-6	TRBV6-4	CASSVSGGNSPLHF
NA	TRBJ2-5	TRBV15	CATSRKTGLQGGETQYF
NA	TRBJ2-3	TRBV7-6	CASSLVGGGSDTQYF
once	TRBJ2-1	TRBV7-3	CASSLYGEEQFF
NA	TRBJ2-7	TRBV23-1	CASIPDRSPYEQYF
once	TRBJ2-1	TRBV7-6	CASSEREGLYNEQFF
NA	TRBJ1-2	TRBV7-8	CASSGDRGNYGYTF
once	TRBJ2-7	TRBV18	CASSIRQGTSEQYF
NA	TRBJ2-7	TRBV19	CASSIEGGLRTYEQYF
NA	TRBJ1-1	TRBV2	CASRRDRGPEAFF
NA	TRBJ1-5	TRBV20-1	CSASSDISGQPQHF
NA	TRBJ2-1	TRBV18	CASSPGQGYNEQFF
few	TRBJ1-6	TRBV2	CASKGDRDNSPLHF
NA	TRBJ2-1	TRBV6-4	CASSERPSKEQFF
NA	TRBJ1-6	TRBV29-1	CSSYRDRPSPLHF
NA	TRBJ1-5	TRBV6-1	CASSELWRPNQPQHF
NA	TRBJ1-2	TRBV14	CASSSFGGENYGYTF
once	TRBJ2-7	TRBV24-1	CATSDPGTGNYEQYF
NA	TRBJ1-6	TRBV4-2	CASSQVSPYRGTPALHF
NA	TRBJ1-2	TRBV6-5	CASSYFPGNYGYTF
NA	TRBJ2-1	TRBV3-1/TRBV3-2	CASSYYSYNEQFF
NA	TRBJ2-7	TRBV18	CASSPLAGYEQYF
NA	TRBJ1-1	TRBV10-1	CASSESMRAEAFF
NA	TRBJ2-7	TRBV2	CASRPGQGSYEQYF
NA	TRBJ2-3	TRBV21-1	CTEKSGTCTDTQYF